This entry lists 21 T cell receptor beta chains sequenced from one sample in a study of cytomegalovirus exposure and HLA in healthy donors. Using immunoSEQ multiplex PCR, the repertoire was profiled, and TCRdb retains in-frame clones only, with some absent. The table has hundreds of thousands of clones, about 86% seen once. What was sequenced was PBMCs. The source is a woman aged 30 to 39 in good health and CMV-seropositive.

The rearrangement links TRBV2 to TRBJ1-1; the match to TRBD1 covers 9 bases. This CDR3 has 14 residues. Germline assignment: CDR1 SNHLY and CDR2 FYNNEI. J was trimmed by 7 bases and V by 6 bases; bases with no gene match: 9. CDR3 in DNA: TGTGCCAGCAGGGGGACAGGGATGACGGGTGAAGCTTTCTTT. Protein product: CASRGTGMTGEAFF.

This sequence joins TRBV5-8 and TRBJ1-4, with 8 positions matching TRBD1. Germline CDR1 is SGHTS and CDR2 is YDEGEE. This CDR3 is built from 14 residues. The J segment lost 2 bases and the V segment lost 4 bases, leaving 1 base of the junction unmatched. The CDR3 region is CASSRDRTNEKLFF. Here the CDR3 DNA reads TGTGCCAGCAGCCGGGACAGGACTAATGAAAAACTGTTTTTT.

The rearrangement uses TRBV28 and TRBJ2-7; TRBD2 matches at 12 bases. Germline CDR1 reads MDHEN; CDR2 reads SYDVKM. The CDR3 sequence is 15 residues long. The ends lost 6 bases at V and 2 bases at J; junction bases unmatched: 5. The CDR3 loop reads CASRSPSGRAYEQYF. The CDR3, as DNA: TGTGCCAGCAGGTCACCTAGCGGGAGGGCCTACGAGCAGTACTTC.

V and J are TRBV6-4 and TRBJ2-5; 8 bases align to TRBD1. With V trimmed by 4 bases and J by 3 bases, 7 bases remained unmatched. The length of the CDR3 is 15 residues. Germline CDR1 MRHNA, CDR2 SNTAGT. The CDR3 region has the DNA TGTGCCAGCAGTGTACAGACAGGGGAGGAAGAGACCCAGTACTTC. This gives the protein CASSVQTGEEETQYF.

The gene calls are TRBV6-5 and TRBJ1-1; D is perhaps TRBD1 (5 bases). Germline V CDR1 and CDR2: MNHEY, SVGAGI. The ends were cut back, 2 bases at V and 6 bases at J, with 10 bases in the middle. This CDR3 is 13 amino acids long. The DNA for the CDR3 is TGTGCCAGCAGTTACATAGGGGTGGCTGAAGCTTTCTTT. Its translation is CASSYIGVAEAFF.

This clone came up once. The chain has TRBV6-1 and TRBJ2-3, with 8 bases aligning to TRBD1. The V segment lost 5 bases and the J segment 2 bases; nucleotides outside the gene matches: 6. CDR1 and CDR2 from the germline V gene are MNHNS and SASEGT. CDR3 length: 15 amino acids. The CDR3 DNA reads as TGTGCCAGCAGTTCGACAGGGGCTATCACAGATACGCAGTATTTT. Amino acid sequence: CASSSTGAITDTQYF.

The J gene is TRBJ2-1, the V gene TRBV27, with 13 bases identical to TRBD2. V lost 7 bases and J lost 13; bases outside the gene matches: 10. The CDR3 length is 14 residues. The germline CDR1 and CDR2 sequences are MNHEY and SMNVEV (reference sequence). The CDR3 coding sequence is TGTGCCAGCACTTGGACTAGCGGGAGCTACCCCCAGTTCTTC. Encoded protein: CASTWTSGSYPQFF.

V usage is TRBV5-1 and J usage is TRBJ2-1; 7 bases line up with TRBD2. The CDR3 sequence is 15 residues long. Germline V CDR1 and CDR2: SGHRS, YFSETQ. After removal of 4 bases from V and 4 bases from J, the junction contained 8 bases not matched to a gene. CDR3 DNA sequence: TGCGCCAGCAGCATCGCTAGCGGAGGGTACAATGAGCAGTTCTTC. Its protein is CASSIASGGYNEQFF.

The gene calls are TRBV6-5 and TRBJ2-7; 8 bases align to TRBD2. The ends lost 8 bases at V and 5 bases at J; junction bases unmatched: 8. Germline V gene lookup returns CDR1 MNHEY and CDR2 SVGAGI. The CDR3 sequence is 13 residues long. CDR3 bases: TGTGCCAGCGGGAAAACCGGGGGGGACGAGCAGTACTTC. Amino acids: CASGKTGGDEQYF.

CDR3 DNA sequence: TGTGCCAGCAGCCTAGACAGGGGGCTAGGGTCTGGGGCCAACGTCCTGACTTTC. This gives the protein CASSLDRGLGSGANVLTF. V is TRBV2 and J is TRBJ2-6; 10 bases agree with TRBD1. Looked up from germline, CDR1 is SNHLY and CDR2 is FYNNEI. J was trimmed by 1 base and V by 6 bases; bases with no gene match: 9. The CDR3 sequence is 18 residues long.

V gene TRBV5-6 combines with J gene TRBJ1-4; 7 bases align to TRBD1. Germline values: CDR1 SGHDT, CDR2 YYEEEE. The CDR3 runs 14 residues. Trimming removed 2 bases from V and 8 bases from J; junction bases left unmatched: 6. The DNA of the CDR3 is TGTGCCAGCAGCTTAAAAGGGGGCGGCGAAAAACTGTTTTTT. Protein: CASSLKGGGEKLFF.

The V call is TRBV30, the J call TRBJ1-2; 8 bases are a match to TRBD1. The trim removed 2 bases at V and 1 base at J, leaving 3 bases unmatched. Germline CDR1 and CDR2: GTSNPN and SVGIG (reference sequence). The CDR3 runs 14 residues. DNA for the CDR3: TGTGCCTGGAGTCGGACAGGGAGTAACTATGGCTACACCTTC. It codes for CAWSRTGSNYGYTF.

V and J are TRBV18 and TRBJ1-1; TRBD1 aligns across 8 bases. From germline, CDR1 is KGHSH and CDR2 LQKENI. Trimming at V came to 6 bases and at J to 4 bases, leaving 13 bases not matched to a gene. The CDR3 consists of 16 residues. As DNA, the CDR3 is TGTGCCAGCTCGCAATACGGGACAGGAGGTAGCACTGAAGCTTTCTTT. Translation gives CASSQYGTGGSTEAFF.

This clone showed up just a few times. V is TRBV2 and J is TRBJ2-3; TRBD1 is a possible D gene (6 bases). There are 15 residues in the CDR3. Germline V CDR1 and CDR2: SNHLY, FYNNEI. V gave up 5 bases and J gave up 3 bases, with 15 bases separating them. In DNA form, the CDR3 reads TGTGCCAGCAGTTCACAGGGATTTCGGACAGATACGCAGTATTTT. It translates to CASSSQGFRTDTQYF.

The V and J genes are TRBV27 and TRBJ2-3; 8 bases line up with TRBD1. The CDR3 is 14 residues long. CDR1 MNHEY and CDR2 SMNVEV come from the germline V gene (reference sequence). V shed 3 bases and J 6 bases; nucleotides not matched to a gene: 5. The DNA of the CDR3 is TGTGCCAGCAGTTTCCGGACAGGGTCGGATACGCAGTATTTT. This encodes CASSFRTGSDTQYF.

The chain employs TRBV15 and TRBJ1-1; D is unresolved. Germline assignment: CDR1 LNHNV and CDR2 YYDKDF (reference sequence). V was clipped by 5 bases and J by 1 base, with 11 bases between them. This CDR3 has 14 amino acids. CDR3 sequence (DNA): TGTGCCACCAGCCCCCGTGAGGGGAACACTGAAGCTTTCTTT. Encoded protein: CATSPREGNTEAFF. Full variable domain (outside the CDR3, taken from reference TRBV15 and TRBJ1-1): DAMVIQNPRYQVTQFGKPVTLSCSQTLNHNVMYWYQQKSSQAPKLLFHYYDKDFNNEADTPDNFQSRRPNTSFCFLDIRSPGLGDTAMYLCATSPREGNTEAFFGQGTRLTVV.

This sequence joins TRBV28 and TRBJ2-7, with TRBD2 matching 10 bases. Per the germline V gene, CDR1 is MDHEN and CDR2 is SYDVKM. V gave up 2 bases and J gave up 3 bases; unmatched junction bases: 4. This CDR3 has 15 amino acids. CDR3: CASSLRTSGSYEQYF. DNA for the CDR3: TGTGCCAGCAGTTTACGGACTAGCGGAAGCTACGAGCAGTACTTC.

J is TRBJ2-5 and V is TRBV14, with 10 bases matching TRBD2. In germline, CDR1 is SGHDN, CDR2 FVKESK. CDR3 size: 18 residues. The trim removed 0 bases at V and 9 bases at J, leaving 16 bases unmatched. Written as DNA, the CDR3 is TGTGCCAGCAGCCAAGATCGACGGACTAGCGGACCCCTGGAGGCCCAGTACTTC. Amino acids: CASSQDRRTSGPLEAQYF.

The chain has TRBV7-6 and TRBJ1-1, with D hard to call. V was pared by 5 bases and J by 0 bases, with 13 bases between. Germline V gene lookup returns CDR1 SGHVS and CDR2 FNYEAQ. The CDR3 spans 15 residues. For the CDR3, the DNA is TGTGCCAGCAGCCTCCATGCTGGCATGAACACTGAAGCTTTCTTT. Its translation: CASSLHAGMNTEAFF.

This rearrangement joins TRBV5-6 to TRBJ2-3; the match to TRBD1 covers 8 bases. V was pared by 3 bases and J by 5 bases, with 8 bases of the junction left unmatched. This CDR3 is built from 15 residues. The germline gives CDR1 SGHDT, CDR2 YYEEEE. CDR3 nucleotides: TGTGCCAGCAGCTCTTCCCAGGGGGCGGGAGATACGCAGTATTTT. Amino acids: CASSSSQGAGDTQYF.

The genes are TRBV4-2 and TRBJ2-5, with 8 positions matching TRBD2. After removal of 1 base from V and 4 bases from J, the junction contained 2 bases not matched to a gene. The CDR3 has 14 amino acids. Germline V gives CDR1 LGHNA, CDR2 YNFKEQ. CDR3 loop: CASSQATSGETQYF. CDR3 DNA: TGTGCCAGCAGCCAAGCAACTAGCGGAGAGACCCAGTACTTC.